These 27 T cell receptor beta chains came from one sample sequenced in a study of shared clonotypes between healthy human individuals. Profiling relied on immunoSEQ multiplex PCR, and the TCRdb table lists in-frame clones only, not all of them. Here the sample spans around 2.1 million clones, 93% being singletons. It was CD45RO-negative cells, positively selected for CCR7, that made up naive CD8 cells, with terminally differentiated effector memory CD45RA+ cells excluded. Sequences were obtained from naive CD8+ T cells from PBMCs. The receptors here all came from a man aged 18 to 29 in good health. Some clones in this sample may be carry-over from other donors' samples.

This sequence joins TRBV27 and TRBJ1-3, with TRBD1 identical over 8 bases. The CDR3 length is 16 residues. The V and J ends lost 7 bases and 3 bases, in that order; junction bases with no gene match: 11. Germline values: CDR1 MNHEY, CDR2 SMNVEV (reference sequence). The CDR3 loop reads CASNLKTGTGGNTIYF. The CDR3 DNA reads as TGTGCCAGCAACCTAAAAACCGGGACAGGTGGAAACACCATATATTTT.

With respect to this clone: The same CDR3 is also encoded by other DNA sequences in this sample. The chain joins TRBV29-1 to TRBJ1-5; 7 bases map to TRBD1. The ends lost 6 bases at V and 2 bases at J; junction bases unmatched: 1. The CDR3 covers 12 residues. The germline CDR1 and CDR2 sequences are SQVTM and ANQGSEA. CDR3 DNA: TGCAGCGTCGGACAGGGCAATCAGCCCCAGCATTTT. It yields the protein CSVGQGNQPQHF.

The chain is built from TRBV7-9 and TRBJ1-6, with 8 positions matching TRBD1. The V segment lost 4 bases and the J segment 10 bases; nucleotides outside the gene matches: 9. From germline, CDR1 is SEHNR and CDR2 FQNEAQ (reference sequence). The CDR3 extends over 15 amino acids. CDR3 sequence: CASSSAQGGQSPLHF. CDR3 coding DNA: TGTGCCAGCAGCTCCGCACAGGGGGGACAATCACCCCTCCACTTT.

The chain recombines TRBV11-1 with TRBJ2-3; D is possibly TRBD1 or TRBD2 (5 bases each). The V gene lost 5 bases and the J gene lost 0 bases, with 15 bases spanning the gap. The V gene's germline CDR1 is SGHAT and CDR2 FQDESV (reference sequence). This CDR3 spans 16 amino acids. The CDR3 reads CASSGRDGTSTDTQYF. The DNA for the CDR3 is TGTGCCAGCAGCGGCAGGGACGGTACTAGCACAGATACGCAGTATTTT.

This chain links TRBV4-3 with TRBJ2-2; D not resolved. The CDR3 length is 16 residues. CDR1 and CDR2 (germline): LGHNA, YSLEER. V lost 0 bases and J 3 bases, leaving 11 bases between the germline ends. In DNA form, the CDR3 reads TGCGCCAGCAGCCAAGAGAGCCGGGTTTACACCGGGGAGCTGTTTTTT. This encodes CASSQESRVYTGELFF.

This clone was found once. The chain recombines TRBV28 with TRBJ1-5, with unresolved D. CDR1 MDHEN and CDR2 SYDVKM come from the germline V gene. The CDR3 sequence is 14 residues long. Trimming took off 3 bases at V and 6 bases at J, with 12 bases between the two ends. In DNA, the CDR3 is TGTGCCAGCAGTTTCATGGGAAGTGGTCAGCCCCAGCATTTT. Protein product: CASSFMGSGQPQHF.

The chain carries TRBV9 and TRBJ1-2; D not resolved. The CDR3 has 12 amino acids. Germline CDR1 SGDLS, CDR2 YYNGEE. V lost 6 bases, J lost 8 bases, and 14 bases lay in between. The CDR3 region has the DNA TGTGCCAGCATGGCGATTACTGGGGGCTACACCTTC. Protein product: CASMAITGGYTF.

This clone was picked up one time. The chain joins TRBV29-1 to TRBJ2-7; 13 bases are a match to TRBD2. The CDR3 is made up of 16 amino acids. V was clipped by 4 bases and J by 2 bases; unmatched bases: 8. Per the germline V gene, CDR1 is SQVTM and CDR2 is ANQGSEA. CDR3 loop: CSVGGLAGLAPYEQYF. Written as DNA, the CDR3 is TGCAGCGTTGGGGGACTAGCGGGACTAGCACCCTACGAGCAGTACTTC.

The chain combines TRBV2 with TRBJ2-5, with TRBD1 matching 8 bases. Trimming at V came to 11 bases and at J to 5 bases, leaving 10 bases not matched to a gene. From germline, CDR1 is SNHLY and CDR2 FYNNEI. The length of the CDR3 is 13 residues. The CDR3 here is CAGRTGSRETQYF. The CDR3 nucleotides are TGTGCCGGCCGGACAGGGTCCCGGGAGACCCAGTACTTC. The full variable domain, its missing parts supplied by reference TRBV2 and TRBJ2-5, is EPEVTQTPSHQVTQMGQEVILRCVPISNHLYFYWYRQILGQKVEFLVSFYNNEISEKSEIFDDQFSVERPDGSNFTLKIRSTKLEDSAMYFCAGRTGSRETQYFGPGTRLLVL.

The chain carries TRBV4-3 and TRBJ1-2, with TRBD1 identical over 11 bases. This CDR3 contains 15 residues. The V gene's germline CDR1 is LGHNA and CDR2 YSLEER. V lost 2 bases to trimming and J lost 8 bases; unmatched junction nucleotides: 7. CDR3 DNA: TGCGCCAGCAGCCAACTGGGACAGGGGGAAAAAGGCTACACCTTC. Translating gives CASSQLGQGEKGYTF.

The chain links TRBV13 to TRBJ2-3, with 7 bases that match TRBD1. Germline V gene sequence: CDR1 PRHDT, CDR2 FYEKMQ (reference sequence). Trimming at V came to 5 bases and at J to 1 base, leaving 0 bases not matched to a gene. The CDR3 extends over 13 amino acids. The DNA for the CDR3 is TGTGCCAGCAGCCAGGGGGGCACAGATACGCAGTATTTT. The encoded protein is CASSQGGTDTQYF.

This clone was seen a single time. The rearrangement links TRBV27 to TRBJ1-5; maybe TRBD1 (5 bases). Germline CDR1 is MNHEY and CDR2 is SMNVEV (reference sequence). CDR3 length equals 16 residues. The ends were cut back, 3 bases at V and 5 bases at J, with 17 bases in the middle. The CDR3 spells CASSFHAPDSYQPQHF. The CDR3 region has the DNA TGTGCCAGCAGTTTCCACGCCCCAGACAGTTATCAGCCCCAGCATTTT.

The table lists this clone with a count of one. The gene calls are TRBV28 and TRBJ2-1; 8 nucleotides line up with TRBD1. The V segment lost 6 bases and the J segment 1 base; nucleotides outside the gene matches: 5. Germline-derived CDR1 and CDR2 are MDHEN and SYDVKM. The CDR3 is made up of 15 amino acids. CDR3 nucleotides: TGTGCCAGCAGCCCGGACAGGGATTCCTACAATGAGCAGTTCTTC. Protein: CASSPDRDSYNEQFF.

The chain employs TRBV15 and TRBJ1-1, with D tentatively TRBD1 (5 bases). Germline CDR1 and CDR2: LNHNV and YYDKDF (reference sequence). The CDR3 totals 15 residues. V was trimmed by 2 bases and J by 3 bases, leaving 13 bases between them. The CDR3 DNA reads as TGTGCCACCAGCAGAAACTCCCGACAGCACACTGAAGCTTTCTTT. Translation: CATSRNSRQHTEAFF.

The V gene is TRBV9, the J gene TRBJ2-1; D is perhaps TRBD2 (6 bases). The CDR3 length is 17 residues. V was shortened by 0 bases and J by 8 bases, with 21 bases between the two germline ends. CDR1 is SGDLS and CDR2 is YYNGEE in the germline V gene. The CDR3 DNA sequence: TGTGCCAGCAGCGTAGCGTTCGGGAGTGGGCCTGGCGATGAGCAGTTCTTC. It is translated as CASSVAFGSGPGDEQFF.

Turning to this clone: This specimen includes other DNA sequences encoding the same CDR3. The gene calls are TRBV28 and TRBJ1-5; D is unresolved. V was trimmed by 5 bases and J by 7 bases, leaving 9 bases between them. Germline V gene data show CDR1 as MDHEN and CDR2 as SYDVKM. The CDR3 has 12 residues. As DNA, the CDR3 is TGTGCCAGCAGTCTAGATAACCAGCCCCAGCATTTT. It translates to CASSLDNQPQHF.

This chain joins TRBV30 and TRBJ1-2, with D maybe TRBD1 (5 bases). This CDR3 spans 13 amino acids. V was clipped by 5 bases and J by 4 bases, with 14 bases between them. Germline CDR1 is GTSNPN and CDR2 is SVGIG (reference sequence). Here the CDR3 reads CAWSGAGTYGYTF. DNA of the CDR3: TGTGCCTGGTCCGGGGCGGGGACCTATGGCTACACCTTC.

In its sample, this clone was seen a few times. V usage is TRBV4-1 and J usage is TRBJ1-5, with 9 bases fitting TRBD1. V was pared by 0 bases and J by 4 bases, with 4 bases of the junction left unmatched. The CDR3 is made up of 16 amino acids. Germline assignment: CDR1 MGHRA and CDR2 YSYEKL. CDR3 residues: CASSQDWGTGNQPQHF. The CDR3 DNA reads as TGCGCCAGCAGCCAAGATTGGGGGACAGGGAATCAGCCCCAGCATTTT.

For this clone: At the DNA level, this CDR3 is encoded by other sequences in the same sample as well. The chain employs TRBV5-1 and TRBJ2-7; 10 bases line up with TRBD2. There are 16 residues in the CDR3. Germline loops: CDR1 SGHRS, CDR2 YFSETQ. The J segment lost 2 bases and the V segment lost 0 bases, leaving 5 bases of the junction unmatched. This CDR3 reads CASSLARLAGTYEQYF. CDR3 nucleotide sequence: TGCGCCAGCAGCTTGGCCAGACTAGCGGGTACCTACGAGCAGTACTTC.

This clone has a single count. CDR3 protein: CASSQTGAPDQYF. CDR3 DNA: TGTGCCAGCAGTCAAACAGGGGCCCCAGACCAGTACTTC. J is TRBJ2-5 and V is TRBV25-1, with 7 bases matching TRBD1. The CDR3 contains 13 residues. The germline V gene has CDR1 MGHDK and CDR2 SYGVNS. V was pared by 5 bases and J by 10 bases, with 10 bases of the junction left unmatched. The full variable domain, completed using reference TRBV25-1 and TRBJ2-5, is EADIYQTPRYLVIGTGKKITLECSQTMGHDKMYWYQQDPGMELHLIHYSYGVNSTEKGDLSSESTVSRIRTEHFPLTLESARPSHTSQYLCASSQTGAPDQYFGPGTRLLVL.

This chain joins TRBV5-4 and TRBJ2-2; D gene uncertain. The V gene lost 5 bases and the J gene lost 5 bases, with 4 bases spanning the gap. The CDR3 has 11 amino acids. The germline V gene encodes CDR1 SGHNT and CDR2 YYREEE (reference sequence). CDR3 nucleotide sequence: TGTGCCAGCAGATCGACCGGGGAGCTGTTTTTT. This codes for CASRSTGELFF.

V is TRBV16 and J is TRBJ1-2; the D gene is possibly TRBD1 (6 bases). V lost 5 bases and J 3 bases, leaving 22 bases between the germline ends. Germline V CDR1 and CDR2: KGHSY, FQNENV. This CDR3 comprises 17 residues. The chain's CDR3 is CASSSRDTAILDYGYTF. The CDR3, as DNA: TGTGCCAGCAGCAGCCGGGACACCGCAATACTTGACTATGGCTACACCTTC.

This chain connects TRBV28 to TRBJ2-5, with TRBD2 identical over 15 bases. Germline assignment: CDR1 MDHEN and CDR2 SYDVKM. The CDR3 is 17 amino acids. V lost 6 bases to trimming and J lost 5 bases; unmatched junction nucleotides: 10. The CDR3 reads CASRSGTSGRPWETQYF. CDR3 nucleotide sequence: TGTGCCAGCAGATCCGGGACTAGCGGGAGGCCGTGGGAGACCCAGTACTTC.

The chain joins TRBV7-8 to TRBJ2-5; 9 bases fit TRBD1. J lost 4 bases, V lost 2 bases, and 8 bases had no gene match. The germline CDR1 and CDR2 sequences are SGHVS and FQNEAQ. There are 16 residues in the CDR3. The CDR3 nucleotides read TGTGCCAGCAGCTTAATAAGGGGACAGGGTCCAGAGACCCAGTACTTC. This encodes CASSLIRGQGPETQYF.

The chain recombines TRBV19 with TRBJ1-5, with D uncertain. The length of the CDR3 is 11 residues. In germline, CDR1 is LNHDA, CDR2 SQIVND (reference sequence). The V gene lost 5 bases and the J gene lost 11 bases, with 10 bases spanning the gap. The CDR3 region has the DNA TGTGCCAGTAGTGTTCGAGGGACCCAGCATTTT. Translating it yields CASSVRGTQHF.

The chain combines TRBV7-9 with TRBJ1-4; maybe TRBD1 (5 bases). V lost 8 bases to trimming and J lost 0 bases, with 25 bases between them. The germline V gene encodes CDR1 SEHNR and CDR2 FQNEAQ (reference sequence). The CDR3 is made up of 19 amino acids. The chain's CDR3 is CASGALELAPASTNEKLFF. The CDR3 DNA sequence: TGTGCCAGCGGGGCTCTGGAGCTTGCCCCAGCGTCAACTAATGAAAAACTGTTTTTT.

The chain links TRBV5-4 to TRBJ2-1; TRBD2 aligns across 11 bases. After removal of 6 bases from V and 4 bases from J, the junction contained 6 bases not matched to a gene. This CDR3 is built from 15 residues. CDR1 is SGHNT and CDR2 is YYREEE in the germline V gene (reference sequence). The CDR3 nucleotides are TGTGCCAGCATGGACGGGACTAGCGGATACAATGAGCAGTTCTTC. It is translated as CASMDGTSGYNEQFF.